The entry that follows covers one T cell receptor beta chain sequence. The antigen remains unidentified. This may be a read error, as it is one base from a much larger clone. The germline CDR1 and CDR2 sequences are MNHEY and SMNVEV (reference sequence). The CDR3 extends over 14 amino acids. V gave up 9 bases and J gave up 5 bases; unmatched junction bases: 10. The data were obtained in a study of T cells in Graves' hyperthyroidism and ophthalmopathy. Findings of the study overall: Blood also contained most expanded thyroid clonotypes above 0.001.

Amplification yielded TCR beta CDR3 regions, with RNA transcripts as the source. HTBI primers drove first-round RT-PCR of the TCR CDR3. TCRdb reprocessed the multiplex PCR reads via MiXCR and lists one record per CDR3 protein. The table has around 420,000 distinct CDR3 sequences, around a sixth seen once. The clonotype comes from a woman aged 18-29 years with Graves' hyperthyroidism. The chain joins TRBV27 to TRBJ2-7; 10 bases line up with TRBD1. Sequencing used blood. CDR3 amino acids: CASTPGTGVDEQYF. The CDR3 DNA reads TGTGCCAGTACCCCCGGGACAGGGGTTGACGAGCAGTACTTC.